Shown below are 32 T cell receptor beta chains from a single sample sequenced in a study of blood T cell repertoires in COVID-19. Repertoires were generated with immunoSEQ multiplex PCR, while TCRdb's copy carries only in-frame clones and drops some. The sample has about 110,000 clones; around three quarters are singletons. The source material was peripheral blood. The receptors here all came from a human donor in a cohort sampled during active or convalescent COVID-19.

This clone turned up a few times. The V and J genes are TRBV18 and TRBJ2-2; a possible D gene is TRBD1 (6 bases). Trimming stripped 2 bases from V and 7 bases from J, with 17 bases between. Looked up from germline, CDR1 is KGHSH and CDR2 is LQKENI. The CDR3 has 16 amino acids. DNA for the CDR3: TGTGCCAGCTCACCATCCCCAGGGGATGATAGCGGGGAGCTGTTTTTT. Protein: CASSPSPGDDSGELFF.

V gene TRBV4-3 combines with J gene TRBJ2-1; 8 nucleotides match TRBD2. Germline CDR1 is LGHNA and CDR2 is YSLEER. The CDR3 consists of 17 residues. The V gene end was trimmed by 0 bases and the J gene end by 4 bases; junction bases not matched to a gene: 8. In DNA form, the CDR3 reads TGCGCCAGCAGCCAAGATTTGCGCCGGGGGGGATACAATGAGCAGTTCTTC. Translating gives CASSQDLRRGGYNEQFF.

The chain carries TRBV5-4 and TRBJ1-3; D is uncertain. The CDR3 consists of 14 residues. V was shortened by 1 base and J by 4 bases, with 9 bases between the two germline ends. Looked up from germline, CDR1 is SGHNT and CDR2 is YYREEE (reference sequence). The CDR3 DNA follows: TGTGCCAGCAGCTTGTTGACTTCCGGAAACACCATATATTTT. Residues: CASSLLTSGNTIYF.

This chain links TRBV11-2 with TRBJ2-1, with D tentatively TRBD2 (5 bases). V gave up 5 bases and J gave up 3 bases, with 11 bases separating them. Germline V gene sequence: CDR1 SGHAT, CDR2 FQNNGV. The CDR3 is made up of 14 amino acids. The CDR3, as DNA: TGTGCCAGCAGCATAGGACTGAACTACAATGAGCAGTTCTTC. Amino acid sequence: CASSIGLNYNEQFF.

Turning to this clone: Being one base from a much bigger clone, this may be a read error. DNA for the CDR3: TGCGCCAGCAGCTTGGATGGGGGGGGCTACACCTTC. Translation gives CASSLDGGGYTF. The gene calls are TRBV5-1 and TRBJ1-2; TRBD1 is a possible D gene (5 bases). The V end lost 0 bases, the J end lost 8 bases, and 8 bases lay between the germline ends. Germline lookup yields CDR1 SGHRS and CDR2 YFSETQ. The CDR3 has 12 amino acids.

The chain has TRBV2 and TRBJ2-7; 12 nucleotides line up with TRBD2. Germline CDR1 reads SNHLY; CDR2 reads FYNNEI. There are 14 residues in the CDR3. The V segment lost 6 bases and the J segment 6 bases; nucleotides outside the gene matches: 6. CDR3 in amino acids: CASSTLAGGGEQYF. For the CDR3, the DNA is TGTGCCAGCAGCACACTAGCGGGAGGTGGCGAGCAGTACTTC.

The chain employs TRBV29-1 and TRBJ2-5, with D perhaps matching TRBD1 (5 bases). V shed 4 bases and J shed 5 bases, with 11 bases lying between them. The germline CDR1 and CDR2 sequences are SQVTM and ANQGSEA. The CDR3 sequence is 12 residues long. The CDR3, as DNA: TGCAGCGTTGGAGACAGTTGGGAGACCCAGTACTTC. Translation gives CSVGDSWETQYF.

The chain is built from TRBV4-2 and TRBJ2-7, with TRBD1 matching 8 bases. CDR1 is LGHNA, CDR2 YNFKEQ, per germline. CDR3 length: 17 residues. The junction had 17 bases not matched to a gene; V was cut back by 6 bases and J by 4 bases. CDR3 nucleotides: TGTGCCAGCAGTCCAAGATTGTTGGCAGGGGGCAGGTACGAGCAGTACTTC. The encoded protein is CASSPRLLAGGRYEQYF.

The chain joins TRBV18 to TRBJ2-7; D uncertain. CDR1 and CDR2 from the germline V gene are KGHSH and LQKENI. Trimming pared 0 bases from V and 6 bases from J, leaving 6 bases between. The CDR3 is 12 amino acids. CDR3 amino acids: CASSPPSSEQYF. The CDR3 nucleotides are TGTGCCAGCTCACCACCCTCGTCCGAGCAGTACTTC.

The chain has TRBV28 and TRBJ1-2; D is ambiguous. The CDR3 extends over 18 amino acids. V was trimmed by 3 bases and J by 10 bases, leaving 30 bases between them. Germline assignment: CDR1 MDHEN and CDR2 SYDVKM. This CDR3 is CASSFLPFGGVSFPDYTF. DNA of the CDR3: TGTGCCAGCAGTTTTCTCCCTTTTGGCGGTGTGTCTTTCCCTGACTACACCTTC.

This chain connects TRBV7-3 to TRBJ2-1; TRBD2 agrees at 9 bases. The V and J ends lost 5 bases and 7 bases, in that order; junction bases with no gene match: 6. The CDR3 runs to 14 residues. CDR1 and CDR2 (germline): SGHTA, FQGTGA. The chain's CDR3 is CASSRAGGWNEQFF. The DNA of the CDR3 is TGTGCCAGCAGCCGGGCGGGAGGGTGGAATGAGCAGTTCTTC.

The CDR3 sequence is CASSLLGLASSYNEQFF. CDR3 sequence (DNA): TGTGCCAGCAGCTTGCTGGGACTAGCAAGCTCCTACAATGAGCAGTTCTTC. The rearrangement uses TRBV7-2 and TRBJ2-1, with 9 bases fitting TRBD2. The CDR3 runs 17 residues. V trimming: 3 bases; J trimming: 0 bases; junction bases outside the gene matches: 6. CDR1 is SGHTA and CDR2 is FQGNSA in the germline V gene.

This clone showed up just once. This sequence joins TRBV11-2 and TRBJ2-7, with 8 bases that match TRBD1. This CDR3 region has 17 residues. The trim removed 0 bases at V and 4 bases at J, leaving 11 bases unmatched. The germline V gene has CDR1 SGHAT and CDR2 FQNNGV. The CDR3, as DNA: TGTGCCAGCAGCTTAGATCAGGGCAGGGGGCGTATTTACGAGCAGTACTTC. It codes for CASSLDQGRGRIYEQYF.

The J gene is TRBJ2-1, the V gene TRBV4-3; D possibly corresponds to TRBD2 (6 bases). This CDR3 contains 16 residues. Germline values: CDR1 LGHNA, CDR2 YSLEER. V lost 1 base, J lost 3 bases, and 13 bases lay in between. CDR3 region: CASSQGAGFYYNEQFF. For the CDR3, the DNA is TGCGCCAGCAGCCAAGGGGCGGGGTTCTACTACAATGAGCAGTTCTTC.

The chain is built from TRBV2 and TRBJ1-3; possible D gene TRBD1, 5 bases. This CDR3 contains 15 residues. V dropped 5 bases and J dropped 2 bases, with 13 bases sitting between them. CDR1 SNHLY and CDR2 FYNNEI come from the germline V gene. CDR3 residues: CASSRQARAGNTIYF. As DNA, the CDR3 is TGTGCCAGCAGTCGCCAGGCCAGGGCTGGAAACACCATATATTTT.

The chain has TRBV2 and TRBJ1-4; 9 positions agree with TRBD1. Trimming removed 6 bases from V and 8 bases from J; junction bases left unmatched: 7. Germline V gives CDR1 SNHLY, CDR2 FYNNEI. CDR3 length: 14 residues. CDR3 loop: CASRVQGAGEKLFF. The CDR3 DNA reads as TGTGCCAGCAGGGTACAGGGGGCAGGGGAAAAACTGTTTTTT.

The chain carries TRBV7-2 and TRBJ2-3; D might be TRBD1 (6 bases). The CDR3 loop spans 15 amino acids. The V and J ends lost 1 base and 2 bases respectively, with 10 bases between them. Germline CDR1 reads SGHTA; CDR2 reads FQGNSA. This CDR3 reads CASSLGTVFTDTQYF. CDR3 DNA sequence: TGTGCCAGCAGCTTAGGGACAGTCTTCACAGATACGCAGTATTTT.

The J gene is TRBJ1-2, the V gene TRBV9, with D perhaps TRBD1 (6 bases). Germline V gene sequence: CDR1 SGDLS, CDR2 YYNGEE. V was pared by 5 bases and J by 7 bases, with 12 bases between. This CDR3 has 12 amino acids. CDR3 region: CASSQNRVGYTF. In nucleotides, the CDR3 is TGTGCCAGCAGTCAAAACAGGGTTGGCTACACCTTC.

This chain connects TRBV6-1 to TRBJ2-7; the D gene is possibly TRBD1 (6 bases). The CDR3 covers 20 residues. The germline V gene encodes CDR1 MNHNS and CDR2 SASEGT. V was cut by 0 bases and J by 2 bases, with 26 bases left in between. The CDR3 DNA follows: TGTGCCAGCAGTGAAGCATTTTTTCGGAACAGGAGACAGGACCCCTACGAGCAGTACTTC. This gives the protein CASSEAFFRNRRQDPYEQYF.

The chain joins TRBV5-1 to TRBJ2-2; 8 nucleotides line up with TRBD1. Germline loops: CDR1 SGHRS, CDR2 YFSETQ. With V trimmed by 4 bases and J by 6 bases, 11 bases remained unmatched. The CDR3 contains 16 residues. The CDR3 coding sequence is TGCGCCAGCAGCGCGGGGTTCACAGGGGGTGCCGGGGAGCTGTTTTTT. As protein: CASSAGFTGGAGELFF. Supplemented by reference TRBV5-1 and TRBJ2-2, the full variable domain reads KAGVTQTPRYLIKTRGQQVTLSCSPISGHRSVSWYQQTPGQGLQFLFEYFSETQRNKGNFPGRFSGRQFSNSRSEMNVSTLELGDSALYLCASSAGFTGGAGELFFGEGSRLTVL.

The V call is TRBV7-2, the J call TRBJ1-1; D is undetermined. Trimming took off 5 bases at V and 1 base at J, with 8 bases between the two ends. The germline V gene encodes CDR1 SGHTA and CDR2 FQGNSA. The CDR3 has 13 amino acids. The CDR3, as DNA: TGTGCCAGCAGCAAGCGATCGAACACTGAAGCTTTCTTT. It specifies CASSKRSNTEAFF.

The J gene is TRBJ1-6, the V gene TRBV7-2, with TRBD1 matching over 7 bases. The CDR3 length is 18 residues. V shed 2 bases, J shed 0 bases, and the junction held 7 bases outside the gene matches. Germline CDR1 reads SGHTA; CDR2 reads FQGNSA. As DNA, the CDR3 is TGTGCCAGCAGCTTAACGGGACAGCGAAGCTCCTATAATTCACCCCTCCACTTT. This encodes CASSLTGQRSSYNSPLHF.

V is TRBV6-5 and J is TRBJ2-7, with TRBD2 identical over 7 bases. The CDR3 consists of 14 residues. Germline-derived CDR1 and CDR2 are MNHEY and SVGAGI. Trimming cost V 6 bases and J 6 bases; bases outside gene matches: 11. In nucleotides, the CDR3 is TGTGCCAGCAGAGCGTACGGGGAGGGCCTCGAGCAGTACTTC. It codes for CASRAYGEGLEQYF.

This clone was observed many times. The chain couples TRBV28 to TRBJ2-2, with 7 positions matching TRBD2. The CDR3 consists of 16 residues. Germline CDR1 reads MDHEN; CDR2 reads SYDVKM. Germline trimming cut 7 bases from V and 2 bases from J; bases unmatched to any gene: 10. The CDR3 sequence is CASTRTSALNTGELFF. As DNA, the CDR3 is TGTGCCAGCACCAGAACTAGCGCCCTTAACACCGGGGAGCTGTTTTTT.

This sequence joins TRBV29-1 and TRBJ1-6; D is ambiguous. The CDR3 consists of 14 residues. With 5 bases removed from V and 0 bases from J, the gap between germline ends came to 8 bases. Per the germline V gene, CDR1 is SQVTM and CDR2 is ANQGSEA. This CDR3 is CSVRGSSYNSPLHF. As DNA, the CDR3 is TGCAGCGTTCGAGGGAGCTCCTATAATTCACCCCTCCACTTT.

The chain combines TRBV19 with TRBJ1-1, with 9 bases lining up with TRBD1. V trimming: 9 bases; J trimming: 4 bases; junction bases outside the gene matches: 9. Germline V CDR1 and CDR2: LNHDA, SQIVND (reference sequence). The CDR3 has 14 residues. In DNA form, the CDR3 reads TGTGCCAGCTCCCACCGGGACAGGGTCACTGAAGCTTTCTTT. Translated: CASSHRDRVTEAFF.

This clone came up a few times. The V and J genes are TRBV7-2 and TRBJ1-6; the D gene is possibly TRBD1 (6 bases). V lost 5 bases, J lost 2 bases, and 19 bases lay in between. The germline gives CDR1 SGHTA, CDR2 FQGNSA. The CDR3 length is 18 residues. CDR3 in amino acids: CASSPIPTGLTYNSPLHF. The CDR3 region has the DNA TGTGCCAGCAGCCCTATACCGACAGGTCTGACCTATAATTCACCCCTCCACTTT.

V is TRBV5-1 and J is TRBJ2-3; D gene ambiguous. Trimming stripped 4 bases from V and 6 bases from J, with 6 bases between. Germline CDR1 is SGHRS and CDR2 is YFSETQ. The CDR3 length is 11 residues. The chain's CDR3 is CASSLLDTQYF. Written as DNA, the CDR3 is TGCGCCAGCAGCCTCCTCGATACGCAGTATTTT.

The chain is built from TRBV6-2 or TRBV6-3 and TRBJ1-2; the D is unclear. Germline CDR1 is MNHEY and CDR2 is SVGEGT. CDR3 length: 14 residues. V gave up 3 bases and J gave up 2 bases, with 10 bases separating them. The CDR3 sequence: CASSYIEGNYGYTF. The CDR3 coding sequence is TGTGCCAGCAGTTATATTGAGGGAAACTATGGCTACACCTTC.

The chain employs TRBV12-3 or TRBV12-4 and TRBJ1-3; 7 bases are shared with TRBD1. The CDR3 spans 12 residues. The V gene end was trimmed by 6 bases and the J gene end by 8 bases; junction bases not matched to a gene: 4. The DNA for the CDR3 is TGTGCCAGCAGGGGACAGTGGGACACCATATATTTT. Its translation: CASRGQWDTIYF.

The rearrangement links TRBV4-3 to TRBJ2-3, with 12 bases fitting TRBD2. Germline lookup yields CDR1 LGHNA and CDR2 YSLEER. Unmatched junction bases numbered 10, after V lost 1 base and J lost 11 bases. The CDR3 has 16 amino acids. The CDR3 protein is CASSQGASGGATLQYF. The CDR3 nucleotides are TGCGCCAGCAGCCAAGGAGCTAGCGGGGGGGCTACGTTGCAGTATTTT.

This rearrangement joins TRBV5-4 to TRBJ2-1; 7 bases are a match to TRBD2. This CDR3 is 15 amino acids long. V was pared by 5 bases and J by 5 bases, with 10 bases of the junction left unmatched. CDR1 and CDR2 from the germline V gene are SGHNT and YYREEE (reference sequence). CDR3 nucleotides: TGTGCCAGCAGATCGGGGCGGGGGAGGAACAATGAGCAGTTCTTC. It yields the protein CASRSGRGRNNEQFF.